This T cell receptor beta chain appears in the sequencing data of a study of T cells after yellow fever vaccination. Broader study findings: Post-booster reappearance was seen for most primary-vaccination clones (nearly 97% CD4, about 90% CD8). Weaker, the secondary response peaked sooner, at day 5 versus 15. The study noted that FACS-sorted repertoires could contain abundant clonotypes contaminating from the bulk population.

A note on this clonotype: Its antigen is still unknown.

The study made its TCR cDNA through 5'RACE template switching. That step introduced a universal primer site along with UMIs. Each CDR3 protein gets one entry after TCRdb re-called the 5' RACE reads with MiXCR. The table has under 700,000 distinct CDR3 sequences, about a sixth seen once. The CDR3 loop spans 14 amino acids. Germline V gives CDR1 DFQATT, CDR2 SNEGSKA (reference sequence). J gave up 2 bases and V 6 bases, and 4 bases lay outside the gene matches. This TCR derives from a man aged 18 to 29 who received the YFV17D yellow fever vaccine. The V and J genes are TRBV20-1 and TRBJ2-3; 11 positions match TRBD2. This material consisted of PBMCs, taken less than 6 days after the first yellow fever vaccination. The CDR3 DNA reads as TGCAGTGCGGTAGCGGGGGGGAACACAGATACGCAGTATTTT. Amino acids: CSAVAGGNTDTQYF.